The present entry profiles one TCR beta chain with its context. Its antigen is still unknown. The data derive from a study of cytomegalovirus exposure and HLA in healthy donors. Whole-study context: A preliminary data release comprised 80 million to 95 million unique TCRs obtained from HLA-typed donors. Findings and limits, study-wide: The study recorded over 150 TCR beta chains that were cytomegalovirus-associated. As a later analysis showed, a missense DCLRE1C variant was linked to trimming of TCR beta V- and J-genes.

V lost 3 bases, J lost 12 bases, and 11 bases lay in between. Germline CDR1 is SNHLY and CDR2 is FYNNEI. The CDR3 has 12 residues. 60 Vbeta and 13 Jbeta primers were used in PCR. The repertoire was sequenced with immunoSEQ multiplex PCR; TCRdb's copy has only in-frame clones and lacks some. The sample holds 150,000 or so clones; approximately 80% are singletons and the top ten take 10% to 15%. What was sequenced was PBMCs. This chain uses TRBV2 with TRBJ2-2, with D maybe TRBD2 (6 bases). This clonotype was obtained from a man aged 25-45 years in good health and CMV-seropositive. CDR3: CASSDGGVQLFF. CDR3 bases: TGTGCCAGCAGTGACGGCGGGGTTCAGCTGTTTTTT.